Listed here is a single T cell receptor beta chain. This entry comes from a study of T cell responses to AZD1222 COVID-19 vaccine. The method was immunoSEQ multiplex PCR; TCRdb's version includes in-frame clones alone and lacks a portion of them. Of under 150,000 clones in the sample, around 93% were seen once. This CDR3 has 14 amino acids. Germline V gene data show CDR1 as KGHSH and CDR2 as LQKENI. V was cut by 2 bases and J by 4 bases, with 9 bases left in between. The chain couples TRBV18 to TRBJ1-3, with D possibly being TRBD1 (5 bases). Sample: peripheral blood, taken on day 0 of AZD1222 vaccination. This sequence originates from an adult in good health. CDR3 in DNA: TGTGCCAGCTCACCAAGGGGTGACGGAAACACCATATATTTT. Its translation is CASSPRGDGNTIYF.